This T cell receptor (beta chain) originates from a study of CD8+CD57+ T cells in acquired aplastic anemia. Study overall: CD4+ and CD8+ cells, once sorted, gave DNA averaging 3.2 ug.

This CDR3 is built from 16 residues. Germline-derived CDR1 and CDR2 are SGDLS and YYNGEE. Deletions cut 3 bases from V and 7 bases from J, with 23 bases between. Broader study findings: The same twenty-nine CD8+ CDR3 sequences occurred in patients and in controls.

TCR beta VDJ combinations and CDR3 sequences were profiled from genomic DNA. TCRdb re-derived calls from the reads in MiXCR, one entry per CDR3 protein. Altogether approximately 250,000 distinct CDR3 sequences are present, about 80% being singletons, with the ten largest covering 40% to 50%. The sequenced patients had an expansion of CD8+CD57+ cells seen by flow cytometry. As concerns this clonotype: What it recognizes is unknown.

The sample taken for sequencing was sorted CD4+, CD8+, or CD8+CD57+ T cells (not recorded which) from PBMCs. The origin of this receptor is a human donor with aplastic anemia. The chain links TRBV9 to TRBJ2-7; perhaps TRBD1 as D (6 bases). CDR3 nucleotide sequence: TGTGCCAGCAGCGAATGGTGGACAGATGACAGCGAGGAGCAGTACTTC. Amino acids: CASSEWWTDDSEEQYF.